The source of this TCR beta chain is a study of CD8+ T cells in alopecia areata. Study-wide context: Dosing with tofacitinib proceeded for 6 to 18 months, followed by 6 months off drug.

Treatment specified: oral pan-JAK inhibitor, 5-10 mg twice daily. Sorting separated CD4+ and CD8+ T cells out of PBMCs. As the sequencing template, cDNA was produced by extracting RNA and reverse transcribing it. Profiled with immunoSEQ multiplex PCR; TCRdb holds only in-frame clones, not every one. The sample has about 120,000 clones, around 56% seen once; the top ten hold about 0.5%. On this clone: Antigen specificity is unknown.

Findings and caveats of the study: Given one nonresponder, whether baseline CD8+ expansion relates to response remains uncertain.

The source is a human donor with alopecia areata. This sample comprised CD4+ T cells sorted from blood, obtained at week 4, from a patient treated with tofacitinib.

CDR3 residues: CASNRGGYTEAFF. As DNA, the CDR3 is TGTGCCAGCAATCGTGGGGGGTACACTGAAGCTTTCTTT. The chain has TRBV2 and TRBJ1-1; possible D gene TRBD1, 5 bases. The CDR3 is 13 residues long. The V gene lost 7 bases and the J gene lost 3 bases, with 12 bases spanning the gap. Germline V CDR1 and CDR2: SNHLY, FYNNEI.